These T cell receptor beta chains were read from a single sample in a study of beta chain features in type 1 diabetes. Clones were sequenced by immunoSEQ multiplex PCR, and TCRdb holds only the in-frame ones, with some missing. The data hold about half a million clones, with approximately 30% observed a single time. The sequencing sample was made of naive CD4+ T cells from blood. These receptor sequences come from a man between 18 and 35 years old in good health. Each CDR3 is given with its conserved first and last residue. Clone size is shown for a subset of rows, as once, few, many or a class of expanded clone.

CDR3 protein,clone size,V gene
CASSLAGGTYEQYF,-,TRBV6-5
CASSRDRVVNIQYF,once,TRBV7-2
CASSSTPFGEQYF,-,TRBV6-5
CSVEGSPLYGYTF,-,TRBV29-1
CASSRTGRTTYEQYF,-,TRBV4-1
CASSNLQGRDAKNIQYF,few,TRBV10-3
CSTQGTLGNEQFF,few,TRBV29-1
CASSQPRTISTDTQYF,-,TRBV4-2
CASSLDSSYNEQFF,-,TRBV5-1
CSVESHRRETQYF,-,TRBV29-1
CAISEYRNAYEQYF,few,TRBV10-3
CASSSGLADYNEQFF,-,TRBV7-8
CASSKVAVQETQYF,few,TRBV19
CASRPGQGRQPQHF,few,TRBV23-1
CAWTLAFGLLNTEAFF,once,TRBV30
CASSLSPSHTDTQYF,few,TRBV7-6
CSVGGQASNQPQHF,-,TRBV29-1
CASSYSASSSYEQYF,few,TRBV6-5
CASSEGQQETQYF,few,TRBV6-1
CSAVLSEAFF,few,TRBV20-1
CASSYSNRNPYEQYF,-,TRBV6-5
CSVEGRTGGLYTGELFF,-,TRBV29-1
CASSPIPRETQYF,-,TRBV5-4
CASSLTAARFVGYF,few,TRBV5-1
CASSLAGADTQYF,-,TRBV5-4
CATSPTGTGKNIQYF,-,TRBV15
CASSLRGGYGYTF,-,TRBV27
CASSPSSSYNEQFF,few,TRBV18
CASSQQGFSTEAFF,few,TRBV18
CASSLGGQGRETQYF,-,TRBV7-2
CASSHGFTVGEQFF,few,TRBV5-1
CAWRSGPYGYTF,few,TRBV30
CASSEFRQDPYNEQFF,few,TRBV6-1
CASSSTWPYEQYF,-,TRBV7-2
CASAIGARIEQYF,few,TRBV27
CASSLVAGGAKNIQYF,-,TRBV7-2
CSVGGQGANQPQHF,-,TRBV29-1
CSVEDTWGTQYF,-,TRBV29-1
CAWRDRLSSTDTQYF,few,TRBV30
CASLNREVGDEQYF,-,TRBV19
CASSPEMNTEAFF,few,TRBV18
CAWGLNYEQYF,-,TRBV30
CASRNPGSGSRYGYTF,-,TRBV7-2
CASSATTSGRHEQYF,few,TRBV25-1